Sequencing of this T cell receptor beta chain was carried out in a study of T cell responses to AZD1222 COVID-19 vaccine. The table came from immunoSEQ multiplex PCR; TCRdb's copy has only in-frame clones and leaves some out. The sample shows 250,000 to 300,000 clones, about 94% of them seen only once. General observations from the study: Clonal diversity was possibly underestimated, and the donors were mostly white British, with more females. Vaccine-associated CD4 TCRs ranged over spike, dominating at 160-218 and 743-854. It was only a handful of AZD1222 recipients who were seropositive at baseline.

A word on this clone: Its antigen is not known.

This CDR3 is built from 14 residues. The V gene lost 5 bases and the J gene lost 1 base, with 12 bases spanning the gap. Germline-derived CDR1 and CDR2 are SGDLS and YYNGEE. This specimen was peripheral blood, taken 28 days after the second AZD1222 dose. This TCR came from an adult who received the AZD1222 COVID-19 vaccine. V usage is TRBV9 and J usage is TRBJ1-1; possible D gene TRBD1, 6 bases. The CDR3 spells CASSSDSRNTEAFF. The CDR3 nucleotides are TGTGCCAGCAGTTCGGACAGCCGGAACACTGAAGCTTTCTTT.